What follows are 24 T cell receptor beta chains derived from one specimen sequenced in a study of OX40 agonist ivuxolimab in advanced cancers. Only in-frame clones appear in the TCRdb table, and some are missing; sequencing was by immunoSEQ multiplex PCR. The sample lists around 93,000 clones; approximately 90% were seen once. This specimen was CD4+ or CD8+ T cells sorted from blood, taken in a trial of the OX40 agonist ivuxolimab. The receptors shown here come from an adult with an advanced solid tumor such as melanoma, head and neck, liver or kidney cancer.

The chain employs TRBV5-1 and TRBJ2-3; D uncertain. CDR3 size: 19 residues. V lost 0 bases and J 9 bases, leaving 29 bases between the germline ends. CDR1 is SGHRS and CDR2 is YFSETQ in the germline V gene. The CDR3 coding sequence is TGCGCCAGCAGCTTGGCCCCGGGCGGCGAGGCGGCCCCGGGTAGGACGCAGTATTTT. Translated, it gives CASSLAPGGEAAPGRTQYF.

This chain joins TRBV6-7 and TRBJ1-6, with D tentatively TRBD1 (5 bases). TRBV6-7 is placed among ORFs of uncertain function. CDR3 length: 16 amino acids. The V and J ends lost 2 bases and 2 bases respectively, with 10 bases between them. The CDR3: CASSYVRDPYNSPLHF. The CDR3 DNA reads TGTGCCAGCAGTTACGTCCGGGACCCCTATAATTCACCCCTCCACTTT.

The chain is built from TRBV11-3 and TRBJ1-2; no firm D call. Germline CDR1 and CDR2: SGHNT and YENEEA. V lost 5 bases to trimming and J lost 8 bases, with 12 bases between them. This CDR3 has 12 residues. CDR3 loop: CASSLGYGGYTF. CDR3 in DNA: TGTGCCAGCAGCCTAGGATATGGCGGCTACACCTTC.

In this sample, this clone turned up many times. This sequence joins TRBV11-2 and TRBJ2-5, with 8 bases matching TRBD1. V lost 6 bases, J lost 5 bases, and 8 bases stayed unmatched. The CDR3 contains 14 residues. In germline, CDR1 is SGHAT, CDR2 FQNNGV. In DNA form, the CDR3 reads TGTGCCAGCAGTCAGGGGGCGTCCAGCGAGACCCAGTACTTC. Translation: CASSQGASSETQYF.

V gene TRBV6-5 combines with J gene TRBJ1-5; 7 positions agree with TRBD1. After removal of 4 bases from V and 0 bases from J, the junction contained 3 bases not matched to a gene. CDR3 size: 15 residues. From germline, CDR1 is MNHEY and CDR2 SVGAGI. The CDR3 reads CASSLTGTSNQPQHF. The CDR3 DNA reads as TGTGCCAGCAGTTTGACAGGGACTAGCAATCAGCCCCAGCATTTT.

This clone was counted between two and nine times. CDR3: CASSRTPYSNQPQHF. In nucleotides, the CDR3 is TGTGCCAGCAGCCGGACTCCGTATAGCAATCAGCCCCAGCATTTT. The rearrangement joins TRBV27 to TRBJ1-5; D gene unclear. Germline assignment: CDR1 MNHEY and CDR2 SMNVEV (reference sequence). The CDR3 totals 15 residues. V was trimmed by 6 bases and J by 0 bases, leaving 12 bases between them.

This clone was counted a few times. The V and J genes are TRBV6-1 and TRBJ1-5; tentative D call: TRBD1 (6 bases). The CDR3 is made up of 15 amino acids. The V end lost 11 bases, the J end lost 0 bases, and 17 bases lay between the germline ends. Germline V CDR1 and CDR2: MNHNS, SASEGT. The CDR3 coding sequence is TGTGCCGCTTCAGACAGGCCCTCTAGCAATCAGCCCCAGCATTTT. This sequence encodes CAASDRPSSNQPQHF.

CDR3 amino acids: CASSYGVGTTSTDTQYF. Written as DNA, the CDR3 is TGCGCCAGCAGCTATGGGGTCGGGACTACTAGCACAGATACGCAGTATTTT. The chain recombines TRBV4-3 with TRBJ2-3; 7 bases agree with TRBD2. Looked up from germline, CDR1 is LGHNA and CDR2 is YSLEER. The CDR3 spans 17 residues. V dropped 5 bases and J dropped 0; count of bases not matched to a gene: 11.

CDR3 in amino acids: CASSFGQGGHTIYF. Here the CDR3 DNA reads TGTGCCAGCAGTTTCGGACAGGGCGGCCACACCATATATTTT. This chain uses TRBV11-2 with TRBJ1-3; TRBD1 agrees at 8 bases. The V segment lost 6 bases and the J segment 8 bases; nucleotides outside the gene matches: 9. This CDR3 region has 14 residues. Germline V gene sequence: CDR1 SGHAT, CDR2 FQNNGV. Using reference TRBV11-2 and TRBJ1-3 for the parts outside the CDR3, the full variable domain is EAGVAQSPRYKIIEKRQSVAFWCNPISGHATLYWYQQILGQGPKLLIQFQNNGVVDDSQLPKDRFSAERLKGVDSTLKIQPAKLEDSAVYLCASSFGQGGHTIYFGEGSWLTVV.

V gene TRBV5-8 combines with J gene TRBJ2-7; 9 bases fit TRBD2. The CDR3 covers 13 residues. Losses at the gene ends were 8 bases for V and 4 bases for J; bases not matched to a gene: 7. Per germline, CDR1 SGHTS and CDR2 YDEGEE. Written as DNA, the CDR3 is TGTGCCAGTCAGGGGACTAGCCAGTACGAGCAGTACTTC. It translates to CASQGTSQYEQYF.

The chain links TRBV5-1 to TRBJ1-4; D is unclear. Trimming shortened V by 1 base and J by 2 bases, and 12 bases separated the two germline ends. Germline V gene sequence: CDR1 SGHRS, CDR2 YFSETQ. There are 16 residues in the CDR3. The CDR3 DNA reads TGCGCCAGCAGCTTGTGGAGTATTTCGACTAATGAAAAACTGTTTTTT. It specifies CASSLWSISTNEKLFF.

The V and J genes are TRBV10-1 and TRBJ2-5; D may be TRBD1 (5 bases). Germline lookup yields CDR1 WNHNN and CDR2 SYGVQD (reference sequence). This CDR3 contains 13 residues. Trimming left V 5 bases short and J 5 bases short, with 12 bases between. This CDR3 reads CASSSQGGETQYF. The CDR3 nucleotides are TGCGCCAGCAGTTCCCAGGGCGGCGAGACCCAGTACTTC.

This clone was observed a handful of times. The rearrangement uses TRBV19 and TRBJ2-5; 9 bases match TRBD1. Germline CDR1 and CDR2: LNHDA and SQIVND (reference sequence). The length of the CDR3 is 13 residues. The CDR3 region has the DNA TGTGCAGCCGGGGGGACAGGGCAAGAGACCCAGTACTTC. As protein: CAAGGTGQETQYF.

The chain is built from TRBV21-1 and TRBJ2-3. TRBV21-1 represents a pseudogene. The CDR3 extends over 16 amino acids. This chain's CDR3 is CASRRPCTFSPDTQYF. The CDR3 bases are TGTGCCAGCCGCCGACCCTGCACATTTTCCCCAGATACGCAGTATTTT.

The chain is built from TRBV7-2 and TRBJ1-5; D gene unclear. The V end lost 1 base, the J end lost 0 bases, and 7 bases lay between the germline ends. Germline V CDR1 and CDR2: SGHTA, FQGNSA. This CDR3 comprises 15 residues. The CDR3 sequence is CASSLVVNSNQPQHF. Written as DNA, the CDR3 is TGTGCCAGCAGCTTAGTCGTAAATAGCAATCAGCCCCAGCATTTT.

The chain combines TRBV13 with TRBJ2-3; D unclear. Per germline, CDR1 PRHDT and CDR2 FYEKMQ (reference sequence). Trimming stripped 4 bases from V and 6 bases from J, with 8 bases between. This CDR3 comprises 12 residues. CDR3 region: CASSYSPDTQYF. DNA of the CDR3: TGTGCCAGCAGCTACTCACCCGATACGCAGTATTTT.

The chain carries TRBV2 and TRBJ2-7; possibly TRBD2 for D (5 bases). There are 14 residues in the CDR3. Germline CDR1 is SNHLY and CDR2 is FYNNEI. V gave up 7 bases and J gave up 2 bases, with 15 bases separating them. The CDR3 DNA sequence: TGTGCCAGCACTCGAGAGGGCGCAGCCTACGAGCAGTACTTC. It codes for CASTREGAAYEQYF.

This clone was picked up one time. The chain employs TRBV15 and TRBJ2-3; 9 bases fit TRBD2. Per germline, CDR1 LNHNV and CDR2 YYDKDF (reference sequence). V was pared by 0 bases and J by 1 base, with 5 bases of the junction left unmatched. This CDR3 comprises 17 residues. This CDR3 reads CATSRDEAGGGTDTQYF. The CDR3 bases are TGTGCCACCAGCAGAGATGAGGCGGGAGGGGGCACAGATACGCAGTATTTT.

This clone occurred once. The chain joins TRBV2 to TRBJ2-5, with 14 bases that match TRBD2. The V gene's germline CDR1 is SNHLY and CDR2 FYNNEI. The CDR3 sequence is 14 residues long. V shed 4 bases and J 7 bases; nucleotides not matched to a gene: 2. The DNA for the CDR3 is TGTGCCAGCAGTGCGACTAGCGGGGGGGGGACCCAGTACTTC. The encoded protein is CASSATSGGGTQYF.

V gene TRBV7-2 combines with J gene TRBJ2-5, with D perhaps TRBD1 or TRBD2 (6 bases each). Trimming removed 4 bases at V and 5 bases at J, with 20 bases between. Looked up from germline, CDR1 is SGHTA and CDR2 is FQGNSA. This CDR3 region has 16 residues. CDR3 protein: CASSSNRGLGGETQYF. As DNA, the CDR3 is TGTGCCAGCAGCTCCAACCGGGGCCTAGGGGGGGAGACCCAGTACTTC.

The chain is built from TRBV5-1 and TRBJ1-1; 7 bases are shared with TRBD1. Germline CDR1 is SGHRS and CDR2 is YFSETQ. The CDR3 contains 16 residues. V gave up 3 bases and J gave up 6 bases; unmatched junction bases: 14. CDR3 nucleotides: TGCGCCAGCAGCTCAACCGGGCAGGGGGAGGCCGCTGAAGCTTTCTTT. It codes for CASSSTGQGEAAEAFF.

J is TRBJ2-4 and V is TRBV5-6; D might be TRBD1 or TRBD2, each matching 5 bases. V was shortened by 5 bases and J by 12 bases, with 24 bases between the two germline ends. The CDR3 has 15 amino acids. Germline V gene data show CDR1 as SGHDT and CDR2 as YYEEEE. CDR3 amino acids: CASSSRTRDRKGQYF. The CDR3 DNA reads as TGTGCCAGCAGTTCCCGCACCCGGGACCGAAAGGGTCAGTACTTC. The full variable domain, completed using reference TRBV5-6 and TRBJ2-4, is DAGVTQSPTHLIKTRGQQVTLRCSPKSGHDTVSWYQQALGQGPQFIFQYYEEEERQRGNFPDRFSGHQFPNYSSELNVNALLLGDSALYLCASSSRTRDRKGQYFGAGTRLSVL.

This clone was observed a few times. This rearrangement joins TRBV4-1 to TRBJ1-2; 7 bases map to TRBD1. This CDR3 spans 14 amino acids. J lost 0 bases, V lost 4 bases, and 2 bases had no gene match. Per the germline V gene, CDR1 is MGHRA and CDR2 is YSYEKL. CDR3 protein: CASSLGQANYGYTF. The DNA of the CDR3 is TGCGCCAGCAGCCTCGGACAGGCTAACTATGGCTACACCTTC.

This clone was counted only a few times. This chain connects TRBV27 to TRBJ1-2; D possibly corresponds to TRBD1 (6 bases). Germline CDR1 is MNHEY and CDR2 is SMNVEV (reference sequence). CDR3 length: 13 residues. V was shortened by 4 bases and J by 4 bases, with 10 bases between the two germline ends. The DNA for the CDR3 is TGTGCCAGCAGTTCACAGGGACGCTATGGCTACACCTTC. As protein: CASSSQGRYGYTF.